Listed below are T cell receptor beta chains from one sample, sequenced in a study of TIL therapy for anti-PD-1-resistant metastatic lung cancer. Profiling relied on immunoSEQ multiplex PCR, and the TCRdb table lists in-frame clones only, not all of them. The table records under 6,500 clones, over 65% of them present only once. Specimen: tumor tissue, collected at baseline. All receptors derive from a person aged 25-80 years with non-small cell lung cancer. The conserved cysteine and the conserved F or W are not part of the CDR3 here. A D gene is named only where the DNA matches it firmly.

j_call | d_call | v_call | cdr3_aa
TRBJ2-1 | - | TRBV25-1 | ASQGSYNEQF
TRBJ2-2 | - | TRBV7-9 | ASREGINTGELF
TRBJ2-3 | - | TRBV12-3/TRBV12-4 | ASSLGVGDTQY
TRBJ1-3 | - | TRBV5-1 | ASSLAGPSGNTIY
TRBJ2-1 | TRBD1 | TRBV5-8 | ASSLEGANDEQF
TRBJ1-1 | TRBD1 | TRBV2 | ASHRGLGTEAF
TRBJ2-3 | - | TRBV3-1/TRBV3-2 | ASGTAGAVADTQY
TRBJ2-1 | - | TRBV15 | ATSRDGRGVDEQF
TRBJ1-2 | - | TRBV6-1 | ASSEDGGSNYGYT
TRBJ2-3 | TRBD2 | TRBV5-4 | ASSSGLAGSTDTQY
TRBJ1-1 | - | TRBV4-2 | ASSQDAVNTEAF
TRBJ1-4 | TRBD1 | TRBV18 | ASSPEGAANEKLF
TRBJ1-1 | - | TRBV7-2 | ASSADSEAF
TRBJ2-5 | TRBD1 | TRBV5-5 | ASSLGQGSLKTQY
TRBJ1-2 | - | TRBV2 | ASSEDSRKGGYT
TRBJ1-2 | TRBD1 | TRBV9 | ASSAGQGATYGYT
TRBJ2-7 | - | TRBV11-1 | ASSLYGAEQYEQY
TRBJ1-4 | - | TRBV5-6 | ASTKDRDKSLLGNEKLF
TRBJ2-7 | TRBD1 | TRBV10-3 | AIREDRVKEQY
TRBJ1-4 | TRBD1 | TRBV7-6 | ASSLVGQGEFTTNEKLF
TRBJ2-5 | - | TRBV5-1 | ASSPPGQETQY
TRBJ2-1 | TRBD2 | TRBV27 | ASSPLVAGAYNEQF
TRBJ2-3 | TRBD1 | TRBV6-2/TRBV6-3 | ASSPWTGGLTDTQY
TRBJ2-7 | - | TRBV30 | AWRWGGGSYEQY
TRBJ1-6 | - | TRBV27 | ASNTGWNSPLH
TRBJ2-7 | - | TRBV5-5 | ASSRLGRGDEQY
TRBJ1-2 | - | TRBV12-3/TRBV12-4 | ASSLEGYGYT
TRBJ2-2 | TRBD1 | TRBV4-1 | ASSPGTGNPLRTGELF
TRBJ2-1 | TRBD2 | TRBV5-4 | ASSLGREGYNEQF
TRBJ2-3 | TRBD2 | TRBV5-4 | AGGTSGTDTQY
TRBJ2-3 | TRBD2 | TRBV27 | ASSLSRPGGRANTDTQY
TRBJ1-2 | - | TRBV5-1 | ASSSRGSTNYGYT
TRBJ2-3 | TRBD2 | TRBV11-3 | ASSLGGGRTDTQY
TRBJ1-6 | - | TRBV10-3 | AIRARGDSPLH
TRBJ2-1 | - | TRBV5-4 | ASSLGVAYNEQF
TRBJ1-4 | - | TRBV4-3 | ASSRLASLNEKLF
TRBJ1-2 | TRBD1 | TRBV7-2 | ASSLRQRQGLGYGYT
TRBJ2-3 | - | TRBV4-2 | ASSQGVGLGGTDTQY
TRBJ2-5 | - | TRBV20-1 | SAKQAGTQY
TRBJ1-2 | - | TRBV3-1/TRBV3-2 | ASSQALRRGVGYT
TRBJ2-3 | - | TRBV4-1 | ASSQDFADGHTDTQY
TRBJ1-1 | - | TRBV15 | ATSIRPARNTEAF
TRBJ2-2 | - | TRBV21-1 | ASSKVLWSTGELF
TRBJ1-3 | - | TRBV7-9 | ASSLAAGASGNTIY
TRBJ2-1 | TRBD1 | TRBV7-8 | ASSSGTGGYNEQF
TRBJ2-3 | TRBD1 | TRBV7-9 | ASSTGGSGTDTQY
TRBJ1-5 | - | TRBV2 | ASSGGLGNQPQH
TRBJ1-1 | - | TRBV6-5 | ASSYHSKGGSEAF
TRBJ1-2 | - | TRBV18 | ASSPPSTGPYGYT
TRBJ2-1 | - | TRBV6-6 | ASSNPPGYNEQF
TRBJ1-2 | TRBD1 | TRBV7-9 | ASSDGQGGGYT
TRBJ2-5 | - | TRBV3-1/TRBV3-2 | ASSQDMELETQY
TRBJ1-4 | - | TRBV19 | ASRPGHRTGNEKLF
TRBJ2-1 | TRBD1 | TRBV15 | ATSTGQGKENEQF